These T cell receptor beta chains were read from a single sample in a study of regulatory T cells in long-lasting Graves disease. TCRdb independently ran MiXCR on the multiplex PCR reads; one entry per CDR3 protein. The table has fewer than 550,000 distinct CDR3 sequences, roughly 15% seen once; the top ten hold 20% to 25%. In addition, the sample was reused for a study of T cells in Graves' hyperthyroidism and ophthalmopathy.

The sequenced sample was peripheral blood mononuclear cells (PBMCs), obtained at new diagnosis, from a patient treated with antithyroid drugs. These TCRs come from a woman aged 40-60 years with Graves disease. The CDR3 runs from the conserved cysteine through the conserved F or W. The D gene is left open where the match is weak. The size of a clone is reported for some rows only, either as once, few or many, or as a class for expanded clones.

v_call: TRBV20-1
d_call: -
clone_size: few
j_call: TRBJ2-5
cdr3_nt: TGCAGTGCTAGATCTCCGGAGACCCAGTACTTC
cdr3_aa: CSARSPETQYF

v_call: TRBV28
d_call: -
clone_size: many
j_call: TRBJ2-3
cdr3_nt: TGTGCCAGCAGTGGGATAAACACAGATACGCAGTATTTT
cdr3_aa: CASSGINTDTQYF

v_call: TRBV3-1
d_call: -
clone_size: many
j_call: TRBJ2-2
cdr3_nt: TGTGCCAGCAGCCAAGATTCGGGGAGTAACACCGGGGAGCTGTTTTTT
cdr3_aa: CASSQDSGSNTGELFF

v_call: TRBV25-1
d_call: -
clone_size: -
j_call: TRBJ2-7
cdr3_nt: TGTGCCAGCAGTGGGATTACGGGACACTGTAGTTTC
cdr3_aa: CASSGITGHCSF

v_call: TRBV7-9
d_call: TRBD1
clone_size: -
j_call: TRBJ2-1
cdr3_nt: TGTGCCAGCAGCTTAGGACAGGGCGGAAACAATGAGCAGTTCTTC
cdr3_aa: CASSLGQGGNNEQFF

v_call: TRBV7-9
d_call: -
clone_size: -
j_call: TRBJ2-1
cdr3_nt: TGTGCCAGCAGCCCGGCTCAGGCTTATGAGCAGTTCTTC
cdr3_aa: CASSPAQAYEQFF

v_call: TRBV18
d_call: -
clone_size: few
j_call: TRBJ1-5
cdr3_nt: TGTGCCAGCTCACCAGGGGTAAACAGCGGTAGCAATCAGCCCCAGCATTTT
cdr3_aa: CASSPGVNSGSNQPQHF

v_call: TRBV15
d_call: -
clone_size: -
j_call: TRBJ1-5
cdr3_nt: TGTGCCACCGGCAGAGATCAGGGGAATCAGCCCCAGCATTTT
cdr3_aa: CATGRDQGNQPQHF

v_call: TRBV3-1
d_call: TRBD2
clone_size: -
j_call: TRBJ2-1
cdr3_nt: TGTGCCAGCAGCCAAATTAGCGGGAGGGAGCAGTTCTTC
cdr3_aa: CASSQISGREQFF

v_call: TRBV5-1
d_call: -
clone_size: -
j_call: TRBJ2-1
cdr3_nt: TGCGCCAGCAGCCCCGACAACAACAATGAGCAGTTCTTC
cdr3_aa: CASSPDNNNEQFF

v_call: TRBV6-5
d_call: -
clone_size: many
j_call: TRBJ1-6
cdr3_nt: TGTGCCAGCAGTTCGGGGCCCGGGTTTAGGGATTCACCCCTCCACTTT
cdr3_aa: CASSSGPGFRDSPLHF

v_call: TRBV12-3/TRBV12-4
d_call: TRBD1
clone_size: few
j_call: TRBJ2-7
cdr3_nt: TGTGCCAGCAGTAAGGGACAGGGGGACTACGAGCAGTACTTC
cdr3_aa: CASSKGQGDYEQYF

v_call: TRBV10-2
d_call: -
clone_size: -
j_call: TRBJ2-5
cdr3_nt: TGCACCTCGAGGCGGGGCCTGGGGGAGACCCAGTACTTC
cdr3_aa: CTSRRGLGETQYF

v_call: TRBV2
d_call: -
clone_size: few
j_call: TRBJ2-6
cdr3_nt: TGTGCCAGCAGTGAAGGGGGCCTCCGATCCTCTGGGGCCAACGTCCTGACTTTC
cdr3_aa: CASSEGGLRSSGANVLTF

v_call: TRBV7-9
d_call: -
clone_size: few
j_call: TRBJ1-5
cdr3_nt: TGTGCCAGCAGCTTAGAGAGGGGACCTAATAGCAATCAGCCCCAGCATTTT
cdr3_aa: CASSLERGPNSNQPQHF

v_call: TRBV2
d_call: -
clone_size: -
j_call: TRBJ2-4
cdr3_nt: TGTGCCAGCAGTGAAGTGGAGGCGTTGTCCAAAACCATTCAGTACTTC
cdr3_aa: CASSEVEALSKTIQYF

v_call: TRBV5-6
d_call: -
clone_size: many
j_call: TRBJ2-1
cdr3_nt: TGTGCCAGCAGTCATGACGGCAATGAGCAGTTCTTC
cdr3_aa: CASSHDGNEQFF

v_call: TRBV20-1
d_call: -
clone_size: many
j_call: TRBJ2-1
cdr3_nt: TGCAGTGCAAGGGACCGCTTGGAGGGGTACAATGAGCAGTTCTTC
cdr3_aa: CSARDRLEGYNEQFF

v_call: TRBV3-1
d_call: -
clone_size: many
j_call: TRBJ1-1
cdr3_nt: TGTGCCAGCAGAGCCGGGATGAACACTGAAGCTTTCTTT
cdr3_aa: CASRAGMNTEAFF

v_call: TRBV5-1
d_call: -
clone_size: many
j_call: TRBJ2-3
cdr3_nt: TGCGCCAGCCATGAATCAGATACGCAGTATTTT
cdr3_aa: CASHESDTQYF

v_call: TRBV11-3
d_call: -
clone_size: many
j_call: TRBJ2-7
cdr3_nt: TGTGCCAGCAGCTTAGGCCGCCGGGACGGACCCTACGAGCAGTACTTC
cdr3_aa: CASSLGRRDGPYEQYF

v_call: TRBV6-5
d_call: TRBD2
clone_size: many
j_call: TRBJ2-7
cdr3_nt: TGTGCCAGCAGTTTCTTCACCGGGACTAGCGGCTACGAGCAGTACTTC
cdr3_aa: CASSFFTGTSGYEQYF

v_call: TRBV20-1
d_call: -
clone_size: -
j_call: TRBJ2-7
cdr3_nt: TGCAGTGCTAGAGGACCCGATAGAAGGGAAGAGCAGTACTTC
cdr3_aa: CSARGPDRREEQYF

v_call: TRBV15
d_call: -
clone_size: few
j_call: TRBJ2-3
cdr3_nt: TGTGCCACCAGCAGAGATCTAGGCGACAGGGAGGGGGATACGCAGTATTTT
cdr3_aa: CATSRDLGDREGDTQYF

v_call: TRBV6-5
d_call: TRBD2
clone_size: many
j_call: TRBJ2-3
cdr3_nt: TGTGCCAGCAGTTACTCAGCCCTCGGGGGGGCTCAAGATACGCAGTATTTT
cdr3_aa: CASSYSALGGAQDTQYF

v_call: TRBV19
d_call: -
clone_size: few
j_call: TRBJ2-2
cdr3_nt: TGTGCCAGTAGTGTGATGGGACAATCGAACACCGGGGAGCTGTTTTTT
cdr3_aa: CASSVMGQSNTGELFF

v_call: TRBV12-3/TRBV12-4
d_call: -
clone_size: many
j_call: TRBJ2-2
cdr3_nt: TGTGCCAGCAGAAGAGACGGGACCGGGGAGCTGTTTTTT
cdr3_aa: CASRRDGTGELFF

v_call: TRBV4-1
d_call: TRBD1
clone_size: -
j_call: TRBJ1-1
cdr3_nt: TGCGCCAGCAGCCACGAGACAGGGACGCACACTGAAGCTTTCTTT
cdr3_aa: CASSHETGTHTEAFF

v_call: TRBV6-2/TRBV6-3
d_call: -
clone_size: few
j_call: TRBJ1-6
cdr3_nt: TGTGCCAGCAGTTTCATGGAAATTGGGGCACCCCTCCACTTT
cdr3_aa: CASSFMEIGAPLHF

v_call: TRBV28
d_call: -
clone_size: many
j_call: TRBJ2-1
cdr3_nt: TGTGCCAGCAGTATGGACACCTACAATGAGCAGTTCTTC
cdr3_aa: CASSMDTYNEQFF

v_call: TRBV28
d_call: TRBD1
clone_size: many
j_call: TRBJ2-7
cdr3_nt: TGTGCCAGCAGTGCCTTCTCCACCGGGACAGGCTACGAGCAGTACTTC
cdr3_aa: CASSAFSTGTGYEQYF

v_call: TRBV7-9
d_call: -
clone_size: -
j_call: TRBJ2-5
cdr3_nt: TGTGCCAGCAGCTTTAGTGCCCAAGAGACCCAGTACTTC
cdr3_aa: CASSFSAQETQYF

v_call: TRBV5-1
d_call: -
clone_size: many
j_call: TRBJ1-4
cdr3_nt: TGCGCCAGCAGCTTGGGCCAAACAACTAATGAAAAACTGTTTTTT
cdr3_aa: CASSLGQTTNEKLFF

v_call: TRBV20-1
d_call: -
clone_size: -
j_call: TRBJ1-1
cdr3_nt: TGCAGTGCTGGGGGTTCCGCGTACACTGAAGCTTTCTTT
cdr3_aa: CSAGGSAYTEAFF

v_call: TRBV19
d_call: -
clone_size: -
j_call: TRBJ2-5
cdr3_nt: TGTGCCAGTAGTTACGCAGTACAAGAGACCCAGTACTTC
cdr3_aa: CASSYAVQETQYF

v_call: TRBV13
d_call: -
clone_size: many
j_call: TRBJ2-1
cdr3_nt: TGTGCCAGCAGCTTAGGCACACATCCATACAATGAGCAGTTCTTC
cdr3_aa: CASSLGTHPYNEQFF

v_call: TRBV12-3/TRBV12-4
d_call: TRBD1
clone_size: many
j_call: TRBJ1-1
cdr3_nt: TGTGCCAGCACCTCCCATCCGACAGGGAGGAGCGGCACTGAAGCTTTCTTT
cdr3_aa: CASTSHPTGRSGTEAFF

v_call: TRBV18
d_call: TRBD2
clone_size: many
j_call: TRBJ2-3
cdr3_nt: TGTGCCAGCTCACCACCGCAACGGGATAGCGGGACAGATACGCAGTATTTT
cdr3_aa: CASSPPQRDSGTDTQYF

v_call: TRBV12-3/TRBV12-4
d_call: -
clone_size: many
j_call: TRBJ2-1
cdr3_nt: TGTGCCAGCAGTCTCCGGGCATACCAGTTCTTC
cdr3_aa: CASSLRAYQFF

v_call: TRBV29-1
d_call: TRBD2
clone_size: few
j_call: TRBJ2-2
cdr3_nt: TGCAGCGCCCAAGCGGGGGCGCCTAACACCGGGGAGCTGTTTTTT
cdr3_aa: CSAQAGAPNTGELFF

v_call: TRBV3-1
d_call: TRBD1
clone_size: many
j_call: TRBJ2-7
cdr3_nt: TGTGCCAGCAGCTTACGGGACAGAGCCTACGAGCAGTACTTC
cdr3_aa: CASSLRDRAYEQYF

v_call: TRBV7-6
d_call: -
clone_size: many
j_call: TRBJ1-3
cdr3_nt: TGTGCCAGCAGCTCCCCGGGAGAAGGAAACACCATATATTTT
cdr3_aa: CASSSPGEGNTIYF

v_call: TRBV10-3
d_call: -
clone_size: -
j_call: TRBJ2-7
cdr3_nt: TGTGCCATCAGTGACACCGAGTACGAGCAGTACTTC
cdr3_aa: CAISDTEYEQYF

v_call: TRBV6-2/TRBV6-3
d_call: TRBD1
clone_size: many
j_call: TRBJ2-7
cdr3_nt: TGTGCCAGCAGTCACTCCCGATTCCGGGACAGGGTCCACGAGCAGTACTTC
cdr3_aa: CASSHSRFRDRVHEQYF

v_call: TRBV5-5
d_call: TRBD1
clone_size: -
j_call: TRBJ1-2
cdr3_nt: TGTGCCAGCAACGGACAGGGTATCCTTGGCTACACCTTC
cdr3_aa: CASNGQGILGYTF

v_call: TRBV12-5
d_call: -
clone_size: -
j_call: TRBJ2-7
cdr3_nt: TGTGCTAGTGGTTTGCGGGGCACGTCCCACGAGCAGTACTTC
cdr3_aa: CASGLRGTSHEQYF